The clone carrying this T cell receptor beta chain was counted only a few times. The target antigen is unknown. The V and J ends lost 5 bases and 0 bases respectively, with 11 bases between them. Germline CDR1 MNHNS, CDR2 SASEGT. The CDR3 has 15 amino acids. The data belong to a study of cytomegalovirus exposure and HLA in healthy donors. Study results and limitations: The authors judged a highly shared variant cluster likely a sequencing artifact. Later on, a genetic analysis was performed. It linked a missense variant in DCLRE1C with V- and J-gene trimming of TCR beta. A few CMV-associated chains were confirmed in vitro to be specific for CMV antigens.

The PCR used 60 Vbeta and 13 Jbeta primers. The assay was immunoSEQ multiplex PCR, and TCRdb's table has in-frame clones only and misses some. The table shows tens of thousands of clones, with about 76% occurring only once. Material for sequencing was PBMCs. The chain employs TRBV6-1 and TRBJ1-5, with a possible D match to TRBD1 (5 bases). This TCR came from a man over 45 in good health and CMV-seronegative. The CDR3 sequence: CASSTDSYSNQPQHF. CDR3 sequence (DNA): TGTGCCAGCAGTACCGACAGTTATAGCAATCAGCCCCAGCATTTT.